The 26 T cell receptor beta chains in this list originate from one sample, sequenced in a study of blood T cell repertoires in COVID-19. The repertoire was sequenced with immunoSEQ multiplex PCR; TCRdb's copy has only in-frame clones and lacks some. The sample contains 170,000 or so clones, roughly 87% of which appear only once. The sample comprised PBMCs or T cells enriched from blood (not recorded which). Receptors originate from a woman aged 45-60 years who had recovered from COVID-19.

The rearrangement uses TRBV30 and TRBJ2-2, with D perhaps TRBD1 (6 bases). The V gene lost 0 bases and the J gene lost 8 bases, with 13 bases spanning the gap. This CDR3 spans 14 amino acids. CDR1 and CDR2 from the germline V gene are GTSNPN and SVGIG (reference sequence). DNA of the CDR3: TGTGCCTGGAGTGTACTCAGGGGTGCGGGGGAGCTGTTTTTT. This encodes CAWSVLRGAGELFF.

This clone was seen only a few times. The genes are TRBV27 and TRBJ1-2; 12 nucleotides agree with TRBD1. V lost 4 bases and J lost 2; bases outside the gene matches: 14. The CDR3 loop spans 19 amino acids. CDR1 is MNHEY, CDR2 SMNVEV, per germline (reference sequence). This CDR3 reads CASSSLSRDRGRFNYGYTF. CDR3 in DNA: TGTGCCAGCAGTTCCTTGTCCCGGGACAGGGGGCGATTCAACTATGGCTACACCTTC.

This clone was found a few times. The chain couples TRBV23-1 to TRBJ1-3; 7 nucleotides line up with TRBD1. TRBV23-1 is an ORF, with its function uncertain. This CDR3 spans 15 amino acids. V shed 4 bases, J shed 1 base, and the junction held 4 bases outside the gene matches. The CDR3 reads CASSRQGSSGNTIYF. CDR3 nucleotides: TGCGCCAGCAGTCGACAGGGATCGTCTGGAAACACCATATATTTT.

The genes are TRBV28 and TRBJ1-1, with D unclear. CDR3 length: 14 residues. Germline assignment: CDR1 MDHEN and CDR2 SYDVKM. Trimming pared 7 bases from V and 5 bases from J, leaving 17 bases between. In DNA form, the CDR3 reads TGTGCCAGCAACCCCGGGGTCGCATGGACTGAAGCTTTCTTT. Translating gives CASNPGVAWTEAFF.

The J gene is TRBJ2-5, the V gene TRBV4-2; 7 bases line up with TRBD2. Germline assignment: CDR1 LGHNA and CDR2 YNFKEQ. The CDR3 has 15 residues. The trim removed 3 bases at V and 5 bases at J, leaving 9 bases unmatched. The CDR3 region has the DNA TGTGCCAGCAGCCAGGTGAGCGGGACCTACGAGACCCAGTACTTC. Translated, it gives CASSQVSGTYETQYF.

V gene TRBV7-9 combines with J gene TRBJ2-1; TRBD1 matches 7 bases. The CDR3 sequence is 13 residues long. Germline V gene data show CDR1 as SEHNR and CDR2 as FQNEAQ (reference sequence). Unmatched junction bases numbered 4, after V lost 5 bases and J lost 6 bases. The CDR3 sequence is CASSPEGANEQFF. Written as DNA, the CDR3 is TGTGCCAGCAGCCCCGAGGGGGCCAATGAGCAGTTCTTC.

V usage is TRBV3-1 (or the pseudogene TRBV3-2) and J usage is TRBJ2-5; D gene uncertain. Between the trimmed V and J ends, which lost 1 base and 5 bases, there was a span of 14 bases. The CDR3 loop spans 15 amino acids. Germline V gene sequence: CDR1 LGHDT, CDR2 YNNKEL (reference sequence). The CDR3 DNA reads as TGTGCCAGCAGCCAAGCCCCTAGGATCGGGGAGACCCAGTACTTC. Translating it yields CASSQAPRIGETQYF.

The chain combines TRBV4-3 with TRBJ1-2; 8 bases match TRBD1. The CDR3 extends over 17 amino acids. Germline CDR1 is LGHNA and CDR2 is YSLEER. After removal of 0 bases from V and 0 bases from J, the junction contained 6 bases not matched to a gene. DNA for the CDR3: TGCGCCAGCAGCCAAGACCTACAGGGGGATCCTAACTATGGCTACACCTTC. Amino acids: CASSQDLQGDPNYGYTF.

The genes are TRBV5-1 and TRBJ2-1; TRBD2 matches 10 bases. The V gene end was trimmed by 0 bases and the J gene end by 6 bases; junction bases not matched to a gene: 9. The V gene's germline CDR1 is SGHRS and CDR2 YFSETQ. There are 17 residues in the CDR3. The CDR3 loop reads CASSLDTGTSGTNEQFF. Written as DNA, the CDR3 is TGCGCCAGCAGCTTGGATACCGGTACTAGCGGGACCAATGAGCAGTTCTTC.

This chain links TRBV5-4 with TRBJ2-2; D might be TRBD2 (6 bases). From germline, CDR1 is SGHNT and CDR2 YYREEE (reference sequence). The CDR3 contains 16 residues. Trimming pared 4 bases from V and 6 bases from J, leaving 19 bases between. The CDR3 DNA is TGTGCCAGCAGCCGCGGAGGGGAAGGAATTGCCGGGGAGCTGTTTTTT. Its protein is CASSRGGEGIAGELFF.

The V and J genes are TRBV5-4 and TRBJ2-3; perhaps TRBD1 as D (6 bases). V was clipped by 0 bases and J by 3 bases, with 11 bases between them. This CDR3 has 15 residues. In germline, CDR1 is SGHNT, CDR2 YYREEE (reference sequence). The CDR3 sequence is CASSLGGRGTDTQYF. The CDR3 DNA reads TGTGCCAGCAGCTTGGGGGGTAGGGGGACAGATACGCAGTATTTT.

The chain combines TRBV5-4 with TRBJ2-2, with 7 bases matching TRBD1. CDR1 is SGHNT, CDR2 YYREEE, per germline (reference sequence). This CDR3 region has 16 residues. V shed 4 bases and J 6 bases; nucleotides not matched to a gene: 12. CDR3 residues: CASSHSLNRGAGELFF. CDR3 DNA: TGTGCCAGCAGCCACAGCCTGAACAGGGGCGCCGGGGAGCTGTTTTTT.

The chain combines TRBV5-1 with TRBJ2-5; 8 bases fit TRBD2. V was clipped by 0 bases and J by 4 bases; unmatched bases: 5. Germline lookup yields CDR1 SGHRS and CDR2 YFSETQ. This CDR3 is 15 amino acids long. This CDR3 reads CASSLGPTSGETQYF. The CDR3 DNA follows: TGCGCCAGCAGCTTGGGCCCTACTAGCGGAGAGACCCAGTACTTC.

This clone has only a few counts. The chain uses TRBV19 and TRBJ1-3; D gene unclear. The V and J ends lost 3 bases and 0 bases respectively, with 12 bases between them. The germline gives CDR1 LNHDA, CDR2 SQIVND (reference sequence). The CDR3 length is 16 residues. CDR3: CASSMIGMSSGNTIYF. Here the CDR3 DNA reads TGTGCCAGTAGTATGATTGGCATGTCCTCTGGAAACACCATATATTTT.

As concerns this clone: The same CDR3 also results from other DNA sequences found in this sample. The chain couples TRBV6-5 to TRBJ2-5; possibly TRBD2 for D (6 bases). The CDR3 spans 15 residues. Trimming shortened V by 2 bases and J by 5 bases, and 15 bases separated the two germline ends. Looked up from germline, CDR1 is MNHEY and CDR2 is SVGAGI. As DNA, the CDR3 is TGTGCCAGCAGTTACGGAGGAGGGGTGGAGGAGACCCAGTACTTC. Its protein product is CASSYGGGVEETQYF.

This rearrangement joins TRBV18 to TRBJ1-2; 9 bases are a match to TRBD1. CDR3 length equals 14 residues. CDR1 and CDR2 (germline): KGHSH, LQKENI. The trim removed 6 bases at V and 6 bases at J, leaving 8 bases unmatched. CDR3 sequence reads: CASSLRQGDDGYTF. Written as DNA, the CDR3 is TGTGCCAGCTCGCTCCGACAGGGGGATGATGGCTACACCTTC.

This clone showed up just once. This chain links TRBV9 with TRBJ2-1, with 10 nucleotides matching TRBD2. Germline-derived CDR1 and CDR2 are SGDLS and YYNGEE. Trimming took 4 bases from V and 6 from J; bases not matched to a gene: 7. This CDR3 is built from 15 residues. The DNA of the CDR3 is TGTGCCAGCAGCCCTGGGACTAGCGCGATCAATGAGCAGTTCTTC. This encodes CASSPGTSAINEQFF.

J is TRBJ2-2 and V is TRBV18; 11 nucleotides match TRBD2. Germline CDR1 KGHSH, CDR2 LQKENI. This CDR3 comprises 17 residues. Trimming cost V 3 bases and J 1 base; bases outside gene matches: 4. The CDR3 nucleotides read TGTGCCAGCTCACCTCGGACTAGCGGGCTGAACACCGGGGAGCTGTTTTTT. It specifies CASSPRTSGLNTGELFF. Variable domain in full (rest from reference TRBV18 and TRBJ2-2): NAGVMQNPRHLVRRRGQEARLRCSPMKGHSHVYWYRQLPEEGLKFMVYLQKENIIDESGMPKERFSAEFPKEGPSILRIQQVVRGDSAAYFCASSPRTSGLNTGELFFGEGSRLTVL.

This clone was seen once. V is TRBV6-2 or TRBV6-3 and J is TRBJ1-1; D is undetermined. Germline V lookup: CDR1 MNHEY, CDR2 SVGEGT. This CDR3 has 14 amino acids. V was clipped by 4 bases and J by 4 bases, with 13 bases between them. CDR3 DNA sequence: TGTGCCAGCAGTTTTGAGGACTTTCCCACTGAAGCTTTCTTT. Amino acid sequence: CASSFEDFPTEAFF.

This clone has just a few counts. The rearrangement links TRBV21-1 to TRBJ1-2; whether TRBD1, the table's D call, matches the DNA was not checked. TRBV21-1 corresponds to a pseudogene. The length of the CDR3 is 16 residues. CDR3 loop: CASSRERGRISYGYTF. CDR3 DNA sequence: TGTGCCAGCAGTCGGGAGAGGGGGCGAATTTCCTATGGCTACACCTTC.

This clone was seen just once. The chain links TRBV6-5 to TRBJ2-7, with TRBD1 as a possible D gene (5 bases). The length of the CDR3 is 13 residues. Trimming shortened V by 7 bases and J by 1 base, and 11 bases separated the two germline ends. Germline values: CDR1 MNHEY, CDR2 SVGAGI. The CDR3 DNA reads as TGTGCCAGCACGTTGGGGCTGTCCTACGAGCAGTACTTC. Protein: CASTLGLSYEQYF.

The chain is built from TRBV7-2 and TRBJ1-5; 8 positions match TRBD1. Germline values: CDR1 SGHTA, CDR2 FQGNSA. V was pared by 4 bases and J by 5 bases, with 1 base of the junction left unmatched. The CDR3 totals 13 residues. The CDR3 region is CASSSGQDQPQHF. The CDR3 nucleotides read TGTGCCAGCAGCTCGGGACAGGATCAGCCCCAGCATTTT.

This sequence joins TRBV15 and TRBJ2-3, with TRBD1 matching 7 bases. Germline V CDR1 and CDR2: LNHNV, YYDKDF (reference sequence). V dropped 5 bases and J dropped 1; count of bases not matched to a gene: 12. The CDR3 runs to 17 residues. The CDR3 sequence is CATSGQARPVGTDTQYF. The DNA for the CDR3 is TGTGCCACCAGCGGACAGGCCCGCCCGGTCGGCACAGATACGCAGTATTTT.

This rearrangement joins TRBV19 to TRBJ1-2; a possible D gene is TRBD1 (5 bases). Trimming stripped 8 bases from V and 2 bases from J, with 9 bases between. The length of the CDR3 is 12 residues. The germline V gene encodes CDR1 LNHDA and CDR2 SQIVND (reference sequence). CDR3 loop: CASRQRNYGYTF. The DNA for the CDR3 is TGTGCCAGTCGACAGAGGAACTATGGCTACACCTTC.

This clone was found once. The chain carries TRBV4-1 and TRBJ1-2; D not certain. In germline, CDR1 is MGHRA, CDR2 YSYEKL. Trimming removed 0 bases from V and 2 bases from J, with 13 bases in between. The length of the CDR3 is 16 residues. In DNA, the CDR3 is TGCGCCAGCAGCCAAGATCCCCCCAGACACAACTATGGCTACACCTTC. It yields the protein CASSQDPPRHNYGYTF.

The chain uses TRBV14 and TRBJ1-2, with D possibly being TRBD1 (5 bases). This CDR3 is built from 14 residues. Germline CDR1 SGHDN, CDR2 FVKESK. Trimming pared 0 bases from V and 4 bases from J, leaving 9 bases between. The CDR3 loop is CASSQEYRPYGYTF. CDR3 coding DNA: TGTGCCAGCAGCCAAGAGTACAGGCCCTATGGCTACACCTTC.